The 31 T cell receptor beta chains in this list originate from one sample, sequenced in a study of blood T cells in healthy people across ages. A second roughly 7 to 12 cycle PCR used barcoded and J-beta primers. A single record per CDR3 protein comes from TCRdb applying MiXCR to the 5' RACE reads. The sample lists about 1.1 million distinct CDR3 sequences, less than 45% occurring once. Input material: blood. All receptors derive from a man aged 18-30 years in good health.

In its sample, this clonotype was seen once. This chain's CDR3 is CASSVDSSTRAGESEQFF. The CDR3, as DNA: TGTGCCAGCAGCGTAGATTCCTCTACACGAGCGGGGGAGAGTGAGCAGTTCTTC. J is TRBJ2-1 and V is TRBV9, with 8 positions matching TRBD2. The germline V gene has CDR1 SGDLS and CDR2 YYNGEE. Trimming removed 0 bases from V and 9 bases from J; junction bases left unmatched: 17. The CDR3 covers 18 residues.

This clonotype was detected a few times. This chain uses TRBV6-6 with TRBJ2-7; TRBD1 is a possible D gene (5 bases). Germline V gives CDR1 MNHNY, CDR2 SVGAGI (reference sequence). V was cut by 7 bases and J by 3 bases, with 10 bases left in between. The CDR3 length is 12 residues. The chain's CDR3 is CASNGRDYEQYF. The CDR3 coding sequence is TGTGCCAGCAACGGCAGGGACTACGAGCAGTACTTC.

A few counts support this clonotype. The genes are TRBV5-1 and TRBJ1-4, with a tentative D call TRBD1 (6 bases). V lost 4 bases and J lost 8, with 21 bases in between. This CDR3 has 16 residues. CDR1 SGHRS and CDR2 YFSETQ come from the germline V gene. The chain's CDR3 is CASSTVQGLPREKLFF. CDR3 DNA sequence: TGCGCCAGCAGCACCGTCCAGGGGCTACCAAGGGAAAAACTGTTTTTT.

Notes on this clonotype: One base away lies a much larger clone, so this may be a sequencing read error. The chain uses TRBV12-3 or TRBV12-4 and TRBJ1-2; tentatively, D is TRBD1 (6 bases). This CDR3 comprises 14 residues. CDR3 nucleotide sequence: TGTGCCAGCACCTCGACAGGCGTTAACCATGGCTACACCTTC. It yields the protein CASTSTGVNHGYTF.

This clonotype was picked up many times. V gene TRBV25-1 combines with J gene TRBJ1-2; D call uncertain. Germline CDR1 is MGHDK and CDR2 is SYGVNS. The CDR3 is 12 residues long. The V gene lost 5 bases and the J gene lost 2 bases, with 6 bases spanning the gap. CDR3 DNA: TGTGCCAGCAGTCGTCAAAACTATGGCTACACCTTC. Translated, it gives CASSRQNYGYTF.

This clonotype was found a few times. The rearrangement joins TRBV27 to TRBJ1-2; TRBD1 matches at 8 bases. The ends lost 0 bases at V and 3 bases at J; junction bases unmatched: 6. The germline CDR1 and CDR2 sequences are MNHEY and SMNVEV (reference sequence). The CDR3 has 16 amino acids. DNA of the CDR3: TGTGCCAGCAGTTTATCGGGGGACAGGTCGCACTATGGCTACACCTTC. Protein sequence: CASSLSGDRSHYGYTF.

The chain uses TRBV5-1 and TRBJ2-3; 15 bases line up with TRBD2. Trimming took 3 bases from V and 2 from J; bases not matched to a gene: 13. This CDR3 comprises 20 residues. CDR1 and CDR2 from the germline V gene are SGHRS and YFSETQ. The CDR3: CASSSKGLAGGPRLTDTQYF. The DNA for the CDR3 is TGCGCCAGCAGCTCAAAGGGACTAGCGGGGGGACCTCGACTCACAGATACGCAGTATTTT.

This clonotype was seen many times. The gene calls are TRBV28 and TRBJ2-3, with D perhaps TRBD1 or TRBD2 (6 bases each). V was clipped by 4 bases and J by 3 bases, with 11 bases between them. There are 14 residues in the CDR3. The germline gives CDR1 MDHEN, CDR2 SYDVKM. CDR3 DNA: TGTGCCAGCAGTTCGGGGGCCCAGACAGATACGCAGTATTTT. This translates into CASSSGAQTDTQYF.

This clonotype turned up a few times. This chain connects TRBV7-2 to TRBJ1-1, with D hard to call. The germline CDR1 and CDR2 sequences are SGHTA and FQGNSA. The CDR3 sequence is 14 residues long. Between the trimmed V and J ends, which lost 3 bases and 5 bases, there was a span of 13 bases. The CDR3 spells CASSFPGGYTEAFF. The CDR3 coding sequence is TGTGCCAGCAGCTTCCCGGGTGGGTATACTGAAGCTTTCTTT. Drawing the rest from reference TRBV7-2 and TRBJ1-1, the complete variable domain is GAGVSQSPSNKVTEKGKDVELRCDPISGHTALYWYRQSLGQGLEFLIYFQGNSAPDKSGLPSDRFSAERTGGSVSTLTIQRTQQEDSAVYLCASSFPGGYTEAFFGQGTRLTVV.

This clonotype has more than one count but fewer than ten. The chain combines TRBV4-3 with TRBJ1-5, with no clear D. Germline loops: CDR1 LGHNA, CDR2 YSLEER. The V end lost 4 bases, the J end lost 1 base, and 11 bases lay between the germline ends. There are 15 residues in the CDR3. The CDR3 nucleotides are TGCGCCAGCAGCCCCTGGGTTAGGAGCAATCAGCCCCAGCATTTT. It is translated as CASSPWVRSNQPQHF.

This clonotype was detected a few times. The chain recombines TRBV27 with TRBJ1-5, with D hard to call. Trimming stripped 2 bases from V and 6 bases from J, with 8 bases between. The CDR3 extends over 13 amino acids. Per germline, CDR1 MNHEY and CDR2 SMNVEV (reference sequence). CDR3: CASSLRLGQPQHF. CDR3 DNA: TGTGCCAGCAGTTTAAGGTTAGGTCAGCCCCAGCATTTT.

This clonotype occurred many times. The chain combines TRBV3-1 with TRBJ2-5; unclear D gene. The V gene's germline CDR1 is LGHDT and CDR2 YNNKEL (reference sequence). V lost 8 bases and J lost 4, with 8 bases in between. CDR3 size: 11 residues. The CDR3: CASGEGETQYF. CDR3 bases: TGTGCCAGCGGGGAAGGAGAGACCCAGTACTTC.

The chain carries TRBV10-3 and TRBJ2-3, with TRBD1 as a possible D gene (5 bases). The germline V and J ends were trimmed by 0 bases and 3 bases, with 16 bases remaining between them. The CDR3 sequence is 17 residues long. The V gene's germline CDR1 is ENHRY and CDR2 SYGVKD. The CDR3 loop reads CAISESGRNRITDTQYF. CDR3 DNA sequence: TGTGCCATCAGTGAGTCGGGTAGGAACAGGATTACAGATACGCAGTATTTT.

This clonotype was detected a few times. V and J are TRBV6-6 and TRBJ1-1; D gene unclear. The V gene lost 7 bases and the J gene lost 3 bases, with 15 bases spanning the gap. Germline loops: CDR1 MNHNY, CDR2 SVGAGI (reference sequence). The CDR3 has 14 residues. The DNA for the CDR3 is TGTGCCAGCAAGACGGGGTGGCAGGACACTGAAGCTTTCTTT. This codes for CASKTGWQDTEAFF.

The J gene is TRBJ2-1, the V gene TRBV4-1, with 10 positions matching TRBD2. The CDR3 has 14 amino acids. The V gene's germline CDR1 is MGHRA and CDR2 YSYEKL. The V and J ends lost 8 bases and 10 bases, in that order; junction bases with no gene match: 11. The DNA for the CDR3 is TGCGCCAGCTGGTATGTAGCGGGGGGCAAGGAGCAGTTCTTC. The encoded protein is CASWYVAGGKEQFF.

On this clonotype itself: This may arise from a read error, as a much more abundant clone is one base away. The rearrangement joins TRBV4-2 to TRBJ1-4, with D possibly matching TRBD1 (6 bases). There are 16 residues in the CDR3. Trimming cost V 0 bases and J 8 bases, with 16 bases left between them. Germline lookup yields CDR1 LGHNA and CDR2 YNFKEQ. The CDR3 region is CASSQDSGTWREKLFF. The CDR3 DNA sequence: TGTGCCAGCAGCCAAGATTCGGGGACATGGCGGGAAAAACTGTTTTTT.

The sample holds a few counts of this clonotype. The rearrangement joins TRBV19 to TRBJ2-5; 8 positions match TRBD2. Germline CDR1 LNHDA, CDR2 SQIVND (reference sequence). The CDR3 runs 17 residues. Germline trimming cut 4 bases from V and 2 bases from J; bases unmatched to any gene: 12. CDR3 protein: CASSTSSTSAPQETQYF. As DNA, the CDR3 is TGTGCCAGTAGTACCTCCTCGACTAGCGCCCCTCAAGAGACCCAGTACTTC.

This clonotype was found once. The chain has TRBV2 and TRBJ2-1; D gene ambiguous. The CDR3 spans 14 residues. V lost 0 bases to trimming and J lost 3 bases, with 6 bases between them. Germline V gene data show CDR1 as SNHLY and CDR2 as FYNNEI. CDR3 nucleotides: TGTGCCAGCAGTGAAGCGATAGGCTACAATGAGCAGTTCTTC. This gives the protein CASSEAIGYNEQFF.

The V gene is TRBV5-1, the J gene TRBJ1-1; a weak D match, TRBD1 (6 bases). V was trimmed by 0 bases and J by 3 bases, leaving 12 bases between them. The CDR3 has 15 amino acids. Germline CDR1 SGHRS, CDR2 YFSETQ. The CDR3 is CASSLAGGDDTEAFF. The CDR3 bases are TGCGCCAGCAGCTTGGCGGGGGGCGACGACACTGAAGCTTTCTTT. Complete variable domain (other parts from reference TRBV5-1 and TRBJ1-1): KAGVTQTPRYLIKTRGQQVTLSCSPISGHRSVSWYQQTPGQGLQFLFEYFSETQRNKGNFPGRFSGRQFSNSRSEMNVSTLELGDSALYLCASSLAGGDDTEAFFGQGTRLTVV.

This clonotype was counted a few times. The chain employs TRBV18 and TRBJ2-5, with D unresolved. Germline V lookup: CDR1 KGHSH, CDR2 LQKENI. CDR3 length: 16 residues. The germline V and J ends were trimmed by 3 bases and 2 bases, with 16 bases remaining between them. The CDR3: CASSPSQVGRQETQYF. CDR3 nucleotides: TGTGCCAGCTCACCCTCGCAGGTTGGAAGACAAGAGACCCAGTACTTC.

The V gene is TRBV3-1, the J gene TRBJ1-2, with 9 bases lining up with TRBD1. Germline loops: CDR1 LGHDT, CDR2 YNNKEL (reference sequence). CDR3 length: 15 amino acids. The trim removed 1 base at V and 8 bases at J, leaving 8 bases unmatched. The CDR3 coding sequence is TGTGCCAGCAGCCAAGCGAACAGGGGGCCGGGCGGCTACACCTTC. Translated, it gives CASSQANRGPGGYTF. The full variable domain, rest sourced from reference TRBV3-1 and TRBJ1-2, is DTAVSQTPKYLVTQMGNDKSIKCEQNLGHDTMYWYKQDSKKFLKIMFSYNNKELIINETVPNRFSPKSPDKAHLNLHINSLELGDSAVYFCASSQANRGPGGYTFGSGTRLTVV.

Here the CDR3 reads CASTDGGNTIYF. CDR3 DNA: TGTGCCAGCACGGATGGGGGAAACACCATATATTTT. The J gene is TRBJ1-3, the V gene TRBV6-6; D is unclear. Trimming took off 7 bases at V and 4 bases at J, with 8 bases between the two ends. CDR3 length equals 12 residues. From germline, CDR1 is MNHNY and CDR2 SVGAGI (reference sequence).

The chain uses TRBV5-6 and TRBJ2-2, with 12 bases matching TRBD1. The length of the CDR3 is 21 residues. Germline V gene lookup returns CDR1 SGHDT and CDR2 YYEEEE. Losses at the gene ends were 1 base for V and 1 base for J; bases not matched to a gene: 14. The CDR3 DNA follows: TGTGCCAGCAGCTTGATCCGGGACAGGGGGCCTCCGATATTGAACACCGGGGAGCTGTTTTTT. Protein sequence: CASSLIRDRGPPILNTGELFF.

This chain joins TRBV7-2 and TRBJ2-1, with 9 bases lining up with TRBD1. In germline, CDR1 is SGHTA, CDR2 FQGNSA. The V segment lost 5 bases and the J segment 7 bases; nucleotides outside the gene matches: 6. This CDR3 has 14 amino acids. The CDR3 bases are TGTGCCAGCAGCGAGGGACAGGGAAAAAATGAGCAGTTCTTC. Protein product: CASSEGQGKNEQFF.

This clonotype has ten or more counts. This chain connects TRBV7-9 to TRBJ1-1, with TRBD1 as a possible D gene (5 bases). Germline CDR1 and CDR2: SEHNR and FQNEAQ (reference sequence). Between the trimmed V and J ends, which lost 0 bases and 6 bases, there was a span of 11 bases. The CDR3 runs to 14 residues. DNA for the CDR3: TGTGCCAGCAGCTTAGCAGGGGATGGCTCTGAAGCTTTCTTT. This codes for CASSLAGDGSEAFF.

The chain employs TRBV6-1 and TRBJ1-5; no reliable D call. CDR3 size: 12 residues. Trimming removed 2 bases at V and 10 bases at J, with 9 bases between. Looked up from germline, CDR1 is MNHNS and CDR2 is SASEGT. CDR3 region: CASSENLGPQHF. The CDR3 DNA reads as TGTGCCAGCAGTGAAAATTTGGGCCCCCAGCATTTT.

This clonotype was counted only a few times. The chain joins TRBV6-6 to TRBJ2-4, with D possibly matching TRBD1 (8 bases). The germline V gene encodes CDR1 MNHNY and CDR2 SVGAGI (reference sequence). This CDR3 has 16 residues. V was cut by 5 bases and J by 3 bases, with 17 bases left in between. The CDR3 loop is CASSKQGGEGKNIQYF. CDR3 in DNA: TGTGCCAGCAGTAAACAGGGGGGGGAGGGCAAAAACATTCAGTACTTC.

This clonotype was observed a handful of times. This chain links TRBV5-4 with TRBJ2-1; D is undetermined. Trimming shortened V by 1 base and J by 5 bases, and 13 bases separated the two germline ends. Germline CDR1 and CDR2: SGHNT and YYREEE (reference sequence). This CDR3 comprises 15 residues. CDR3 DNA sequence: TGTGCCAGCAGCTTGATACAGAGGCCAAACAATGAGCAGTTCTTC. Translated, it gives CASSLIQRPNNEQFF.

This clonotype was detected a few times. This rearrangement joins TRBV12-5 to TRBJ2-3; D might be TRBD1 (5 bases). CDR1 is LGHNT and CDR2 is FRNRAP in the germline V gene. V was shortened by 5 bases and J by 0 bases, with 9 bases between the two germline ends. The CDR3 sequence is 14 residues long. The DNA for the CDR3 is TGTGCTAGTGGTAACCGACAGAGCACAGATACGCAGTATTTT. Translating it yields CASGNRQSTDTQYF.

The chain recombines TRBV6-5 with TRBJ1-4, with D tentatively TRBD1 (6 bases). From germline, CDR1 is MNHEY and CDR2 SVGAGI. V dropped 4 bases and J dropped 7 bases, with 16 bases sitting between them. The CDR3 runs 15 residues. Here the CDR3 reads CASSLLQGSSEKLFF. Here the CDR3 DNA reads TGTGCCAGCAGTTTGCTACAGGGAAGCAGTGAAAAACTGTTTTTT.

This clonotype has a handful of counts. The chain combines TRBV12-5 with TRBJ1-5; possible D gene TRBD1, 6 bases. V lost 1 base and J lost 1, with 14 bases in between. This CDR3 is 17 amino acids long. The germline gives CDR1 LGHNT, CDR2 FRNRAP. Here the CDR3 reads CASGLGRGGDSNQPQHF. DNA for the CDR3: TGTGCTAGTGGTTTGGGGAGGGGGGGCGACAGCAATCAGCCCCAGCATTTT.